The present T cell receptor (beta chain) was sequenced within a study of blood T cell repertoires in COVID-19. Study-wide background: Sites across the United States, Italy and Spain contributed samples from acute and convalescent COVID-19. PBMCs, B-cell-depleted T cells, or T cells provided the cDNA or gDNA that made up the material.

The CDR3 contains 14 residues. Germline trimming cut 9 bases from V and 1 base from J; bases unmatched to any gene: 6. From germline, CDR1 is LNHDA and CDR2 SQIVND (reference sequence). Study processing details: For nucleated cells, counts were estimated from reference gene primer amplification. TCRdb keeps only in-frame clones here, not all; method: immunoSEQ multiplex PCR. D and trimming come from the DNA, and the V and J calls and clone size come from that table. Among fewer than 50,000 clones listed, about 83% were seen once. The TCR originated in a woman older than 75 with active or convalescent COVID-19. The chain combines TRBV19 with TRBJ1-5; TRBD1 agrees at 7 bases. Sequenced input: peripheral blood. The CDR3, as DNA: TGTGCCAGCCTCGGACAGGCGAGCAATCAGCCCCAGCATTTT. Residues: CASLGQASNQPQHF. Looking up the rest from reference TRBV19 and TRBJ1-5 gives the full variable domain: DGGITQSPKYLFRKEGQNVTLSCEQNLNHDAMYWYRQDPGQGLRLIYYSQIVNDFQKGDIAEGYSVSREKKESFPLTVTSAQKNPTAFYLCASLGQASNQPQHFGDGTRLSIL.